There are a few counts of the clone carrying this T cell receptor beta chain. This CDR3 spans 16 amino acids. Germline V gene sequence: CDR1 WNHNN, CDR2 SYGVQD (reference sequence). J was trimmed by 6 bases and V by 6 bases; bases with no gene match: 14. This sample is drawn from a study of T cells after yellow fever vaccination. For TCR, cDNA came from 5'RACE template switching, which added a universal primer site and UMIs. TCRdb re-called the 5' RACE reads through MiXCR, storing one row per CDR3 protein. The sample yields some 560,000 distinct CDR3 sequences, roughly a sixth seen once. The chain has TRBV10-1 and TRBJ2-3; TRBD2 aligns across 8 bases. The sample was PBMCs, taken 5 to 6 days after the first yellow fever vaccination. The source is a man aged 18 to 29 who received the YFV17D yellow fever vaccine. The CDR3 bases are TGCGCCAGCAGCCCCGCGGTAGCGGGGAGTGGGGATACGCAGTATTTT. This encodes CASSPAVAGSGDTQYF.